This T cell receptor beta chain was captured in a study of blood T cell repertoires in COVID-19. Study as a whole: The study drew acute and convalescent COVID-19 samples from the United States, Italy and Spain. Sources were T cells, B-cell-depleted T cells, or PBMCs; the material itself was cDNA or gDNA.

The CDR3 has 13 amino acids. Trimming pared 2 bases from V and 2 bases from J, leaving 7 bases between. Germline CDR1 and CDR2: SEHNR and FQNEAQ (reference sequence). The method was immunoSEQ multiplex PCR; TCRdb's version includes in-frame clones alone and lacks a portion of them. The table shows some 170,000 clones, with 82% occurring only once. Sequences were obtained from peripheral blood. This receptor was taken from a woman in her seventies with acute or convalescent COVID-19. J is TRBJ2-7 and V is TRBV7-9; no clear D. CDR3 region: CASSLFETYEQYF. The CDR3, as DNA: TGTGCCAGCAGCTTATTCGAGACCTACGAGCAGTACTTC.